The 13 T cell receptor beta chains below were found in one sample sequenced in a study of cytomegalovirus exposure and HLA in healthy donors. The PCR used 60 Vbeta and 13 Jbeta primers. Method: immunoSEQ multiplex PCR; TCRdb's copy keeps in-frame clones and lacks some. The sample lists some 99,000 clones, under 85% seen once, with approximately 7.7% in the top ten. Sequenced: PBMCs. The receptors stem from a woman aged 45-59 years in good health and CMV-seropositive.

In its sample, this clone was seen a few times. V usage is TRBV6-6 and J usage is TRBJ2-1, with TRBD2 identical over 7 bases. Trimming took 0 bases from V and 8 from J; bases not matched to a gene: 7. In germline, CDR1 is MNHNY, CDR2 SVGAGI (reference sequence). The CDR3 totals 15 residues. CDR3 sequence reads: CASSYSIGEGHEQFF. The DNA for the CDR3 is TGTGCCAGCAGTTACTCGATCGGGGAGGGGCATGAGCAGTTCTTC.

This clone has only a few counts. The chain couples TRBV4-3 to TRBJ2-2; D is possibly TRBD1 (5 bases). CDR1 and CDR2 (germline): LGHNA, YSLEER. The V end was cut by 1 base, the J end by 6 bases, with 9 bases between. The CDR3 contains 14 residues. The CDR3 sequence is CASSQGTKPGELFF. The DNA for the CDR3 is TGCGCCAGCAGCCAAGGGACAAAACCCGGGGAGCTGTTTTTT.

V is TRBV9 and J is TRBJ2-7, with D unresolved. Trimming took 2 bases from V and 9 from J, leaving 21 bases between them. Germline V gene lookup returns CDR1 SGDLS and CDR2 YYNGEE. There are 15 residues in the CDR3. The CDR3 spells CASSVGPAITTAQYF. DNA of the CDR3: TGTGCCAGCAGCGTCGGTCCAGCGATAACTACGGCGCAGTACTTC.

The gene calls are TRBV7-8 and TRBJ2-7; 7 nucleotides match TRBD1. The CDR3 extends over 14 amino acids. The germline V gene encodes CDR1 SGHVS and CDR2 FQNEAQ. V shed 5 bases, J shed 4 bases, and the junction held 8 bases outside the gene matches. DNA of the CDR3: TGTGCCAGCAGCGGCTACAGGGGATATTACGAGCAGTACTTC. This sequence encodes CASSGYRGYYEQYF. Supplemented by reference TRBV7-8 and TRBJ2-7, the full variable domain reads GAGVSQSPRYKVAKRGQDVALRCDPISGHVSLFWYQQALGQGPEFLTYFQNEAQLDKSGLPSDRFFAERPEGSVSTLKIQRTQQEDSAVYLCASSGYRGYYEQYFGPGTRLTVT.

For the CDR3, the DNA is TGTGCCAGCAGCGTAGGAGGAGCGGGAGAGGAAAACGAGCAGTACTTC. It codes for CASSVGGAGEENEQYF. The chain carries TRBV9 and TRBJ2-7; TRBD2 agrees at 8 bases. The CDR3 spans 16 residues. CDR1 is SGDLS and CDR2 is YYNGEE in the germline V gene. With 0 bases clipped from V and 5 bases from J, the junction kept 10 bases outside the gene matches.

CDR3 in amino acids: CASSQDWGSPNYGYTF. The CDR3 DNA sequence: TGTGCCAGCAGCCAAGATTGGGGCAGCCCTAACTATGGCTACACCTTC. The chain employs TRBV4-2 and TRBJ1-2, with D perhaps TRBD1 (5 bases). V lost 0 bases to trimming and J lost 0 bases, with 11 bases between them. Germline V gives CDR1 LGHNA, CDR2 YNFKEQ. The CDR3 spans 16 residues.

V usage is TRBV4-3 and J usage is TRBJ2-6; D call uncertain. Germline CDR1 and CDR2: LGHNA and YSLEER. Deletions cut 1 base from V and 2 bases from J, with 9 bases between. This CDR3 is 16 amino acids long. CDR3 residues: CASSQVWAPGANVLTF. CDR3 DNA: TGCGCCAGCAGCCAAGTTTGGGCACCTGGGGCCAACGTCCTGACTTTC.

This chain joins TRBV7-7 and TRBJ2-1; possible D gene TRBD2, 6 bases. The V gene lost 1 base and the J gene lost 7 bases, with 11 bases spanning the gap. Germline CDR1 and CDR2: SSHAT and FNYEAQ (reference sequence). The CDR3 has 14 residues. CDR3 DNA: TGTGCCAGCAGCTTAGAGGGAGGCTTAAATGAGCAGTTCTTC. This encodes CASSLEGGLNEQFF.

CDR3 nucleotide sequence: TGTGCCAGCAGCTTGGCCGGGACAGGCGGGGAGCTGTTTTTT. It is translated as CASSLAGTGGELFF. The V gene is TRBV5-6, the J gene TRBJ2-2; 8 nucleotides match TRBD1. With 0 bases clipped from V and 7 bases from J, the junction kept 2 bases outside the gene matches. Per the germline V gene, CDR1 is SGHDT and CDR2 is YYEEEE. This CDR3 contains 14 residues.

The chain links TRBV7-2 to TRBJ2-5; 13 nucleotides agree with TRBD2. The CDR3 is 16 residues long. V shed 1 base and J 5 bases; nucleotides not matched to a gene: 4. Germline loops: CDR1 SGHTA, CDR2 FQGNSA. The CDR3 DNA sequence: TGTGCCAGCAGCTTAGGGACTAGCGGGAGCAGTGAGACCCAGTACTTC. Protein: CASSLGTSGSSETQYF.

This chain connects TRBV12-5 to TRBJ1-5, with TRBD1 identical over 8 bases. J gave up 0 bases and V 2 bases, and 15 bases lay outside the gene matches. Germline V gene lookup returns CDR1 LGHNT and CDR2 FRNRAP. The CDR3 is 20 amino acids. CDR3 DNA sequence: TGTGCTAGTGGTTTGACCCTGACCGGGACAGGCCTTGATAGCAATCAGCCCCAGCATTTT. Protein: CASGLTLTGTGLDSNQPQHF.

The sample holds one count of this clone. The chain combines TRBV28 with TRBJ2-4; 8 bases align to TRBD1. This CDR3 region has 14 residues. CDR1 and CDR2 (germline): MDHEN, SYDVKM. Unmatched junction bases numbered 2, after V lost 3 bases and J lost 4 bases. The CDR3 loop reads CASSFRQGKNIQYF. CDR3 nucleotide sequence: TGTGCCAGCAGTTTCCGACAGGGGAAAAACATTCAGTACTTC. The whole variable domain, filled in from reference TRBV28 and TRBJ2-4, reads DVKVTQSSRYLVKRTGEKVFLECVQDMDHENMFWYRQDPGLGLRLIYFSYDVKMKEKGDIPEGYSVSREKKERFSLILESASTNQTSMYLCASSFRQGKNIQYFGAGTRLSVL.

The chain couples TRBV6-6 to TRBJ1-2; D is possibly TRBD1 (6 bases). This CDR3 region has 12 residues. V dropped 10 bases and J dropped 2 bases, with 11 bases sitting between them. Germline V gene sequence: CDR1 MNHNY, CDR2 SVGAGI (reference sequence). In DNA form, the CDR3 reads TGTGCCACCAGGGGAGGGAACTATGGCTACACCTTC. Its protein is CATRGGNYGYTF.